The clone carrying this T cell receptor beta chain was detected only once. Its specificity is unknown. The source of the sample is a study of T cell clonotyping in hematopoietic cell transplantation. Regarding the study as a whole: CD4 and CD8 repertoire contributions could not be separated without sorting. Recipient TCR diversity dropped after transplant; expanded clonotypes rose from day 30 to 180. Few recipient clonotypes overlapped donors; over 95% were de novo at given depth. Higher Inverse Simpson Index values in graft donor and pretransplant recipient predicted broader posttransplant TCR diversity.

This table comes from immunoSEQ multiplex PCR, and its TCRdb copy is limited to in-frame clones, with some not included. The sample has approximately 12,000 clones; 85% to 90% are singletons. This clonotype was sampled from a female patient aged 60 to 70 who had an allogeneic stem cell transplant from an unrelated donor, so the T cells may come from the graft donor. Some clones in this sample may be carry-over from other donors' samples. The starting material was PBMCs, obtained 100 days after allogeneic stem cell transplant.

This CDR3 reads CARVCRVVAYYEQYF. The CDR3 nucleotides read TGTGCCAGGGTATGTAGGGTGGTAGCCTACTACGAGCAGTACTTC. This chain links TRBV6-5 with TRBJ2-7; no definite D call. V lost 9 bases and J 3 bases, leaving 21 bases between the germline ends. CDR1 and CDR2 from the germline V gene are MNHEY and SVGAGI. This CDR3 has 15 amino acids.